Listed below are T cell receptor beta chains from one sample, sequenced in a study of radiotherapy plus CTLA-4 blockade in lung cancer. Data came from immunoSEQ multiplex PCR; TCRdb stores just in-frame clones and leaves some out. The sample has tens of thousands of clones, 83% seen once. The sequenced sample was peripheral blood, obtained from a patient treated with radiotherapy plus ipilimumab. These receptors were taken from a human donor with non-small cell lung cancer who had stable disease on radiotherapy plus ipilimumab. CDR3s include the opening cysteine and the closing phenylalanine or tryptophan. The D gene is left open where the match is weak. Clone size is given for some rows only: seen once, a few or many times, or a class if the clone is expanded.

d_gene	abundance	v_gene	j_gene	CDR3nt	CDR3aa
.	.	TRBV4-1	TRBJ2-3	TGCGCCAGCAGCCTTTTGTGGACGTCGCCAGATACGCAGTATTTT	CASSLLWTSPDTQYF
.	.	TRBV6-1	TRBJ2-5	TGTGCCAGCAGGGTAAACGGGAAAGAGACCCAGTACTTC	CASRVNGKETQYF
.	.	TRBV12-5	TRBJ2-3	TGTGCTAGTGGTTTTCAGGGTTCAGATACGCAGTATTTT	CASGFQGSDTQYF
.	.	TRBV5-4	TRBJ2-5	.	CASSFGVGTGLYF
.	.	TRBV4-1	TRBJ1-4	TGCGCCAGCAGCGATGGGGAGTTAAGAGGTGAAAAACTGTTTTTT	CASSDGELRGEKLFF
.	once	TRBV28	TRBJ2-3	TGTGCCAGCAGTTCCAGGCACCCCACAGATACGCAGTATTTT	CASSSRHPTDTQYF
.	.	TRBV2	TRBJ2-1	TGTGCCAGCAGCCCTTTTTCCTACAATGAGCAGTTCTTC	CASSPFSYNEQFF
TRBD2	.	TRBV18	TRBJ2-5	TGTGCCAGCTCACAAGTGGGAGGGGCTCAAGAGACCCAGTACTTC	CASSQVGGAQETQYF
.	.	TRBV11-2	TRBJ2-5	TGTGCCAGCAGCTTAGATGGCCAGGGACAAGAGACCCAGTACTTC	CASSLDGQGQETQYF
.	few	TRBV15	TRBJ2-2	TGTGCCACCAGCAGGGGAAGGGAGAAAAGCACCGGGGAGCTGTTTTTT	CATSRGREKSTGELFF
TRBD2	.	TRBV5-1	TRBJ2-1	TGCGCCAGCAGCTTGGGAGCGGGAGTGGGCAATGAGCAGTTCTTC	CASSLGAGVGNEQFF
.	.	TRBV7-9	TRBJ2-7	TGTGCCAGCAGCGCCAATAGGGGTAAGGGCGAGCAGTACTTC	CASSANRGKGEQYF
TRBD1	.	TRBV11-2	TRBJ2-2	TGTGCCAGCAGCTTAGCCAGGGGGCCCACCGGGGAGCTGTTTTTT	CASSLARGPTGELFF
TRBD2	.	TRBV27	TRBJ2-6	TGTGCCAGCAGCCCATCCGGGGGGAGGTCTGGGGCCAACGTCCTGACTTTC	CASSPSGGRSGANVLTF
TRBD1	.	TRBV28	TRBJ1-4	TGTGCCAGCAGTTTCATGGACAGGAGTAATGAAAAACTGTTTTTT	CASSFMDRSNEKLFF
.	.	TRBV25-1	TRBJ1-6	TGTGCCAGCACCCCGCCAGGACAAAAGGGTTCACCCCTCCACTTT	CASTPPGQKGSPLHF
.	.	TRBV28	TRBJ1-5	TGTGCCAGCAGACCCGGACCACACAGGGCTGATCGGCCCCAGCATTTT	CASRPGPHRADRPQHF
.	once	TRBV5-1	TRBJ1-2	TGCGCCAGCAGCTTTATAACAGGGCCGGGCTATGGCTACACCTTC	CASSFITGPGYGYTF
TRBD2	.	TRBV27	TRBJ2-3	TGTGCCAGCAGACCTAGACTAGCGGCTACAGATACGCAGTATTTT	CASRPRLAATDTQYF
.	.	TRBV29-1	TRBJ1-4	TGCAGCGTTGGAGGTGGAACTAATGAAAAACTGTTTTTT	CSVGGGTNEKLFF
.	.	TRBV7-2	TRBJ2-1	TGTGCCAGCAGCTTAGAGTGGGCAGATCTCAACAATGAGCAGTTCTTC	CASSLEWADLNNEQFF
TRBD1	.	TRBV5-3	TRBJ2-3	TGTGCCAGAAGCCTGGGACAGGGCGGAGATACGCAGTATTTT	CARSLGQGGDTQYF
.	.	TRBV6-1	TRBJ2-2	TGTGCCAGCAGTGGGAACACGGGGGTCGGGGAGCTGTTTTTT	CASSGNTGVGELFF
TRBD1	once	TRBV9	TRBJ2-6	TGTGCCAGCAGCGCCACAGGGGGCTCTGGGGCCAACGTCCTGACTTTC	CASSATGGSGANVLTF
TRBD2	few	TRBV28	TRBJ2-2	TGTGCCAGCAGTTTATTGAGCGGGGTCGACACCGGGGAGCTGTTTTTT	CASSLLSGVDTGELFF
.	.	TRBV7-9	TRBJ2-2	TGTGCCAGCAGCTTAGATACTAGAGCCGGGGAGCTGTTTTTT	CASSLDTRAGELFF
.	once	TRBV7-2	TRBJ2-7	TGTGCCAGCAGCTTACCCCCGGACACCTACGAGCAGTACTTC	CASSLPPDTYEQYF
.	.	TRBV5-1	TRBJ2-7	TGCGCCAGCAGCTCCGGCGAGGCGGACTACGAGCAGTACTTC	CASSSGEADYEQYF
TRBD1	.	TRBV9	TRBJ2-3	TGTGCCAGCAGCAACCTCGGGACAGGGGGAGATACGCAGTATTTT	CASSNLGTGGDTQYF
TRBD1	.	TRBV7-9	TRBJ1-1	TGTGCCAGCAGCCGCCAGGGGGATCGCACTGAAGCTTTCTTT	CASSRQGDRTEAFF
.	.	TRBV7-2	TRBJ1-2	TGTGCCAGCAGCTTAGTGTCGACGGATAACTATGGCTACACCTTC	CASSLVSTDNYGYTF
.	.	TRBV7-9	TRBJ2-6	TGTGCCAGCAGCTTAGAGGGATTCGCCGGGGCCAACGTCCTGACTTTC	CASSLEGFAGANVLTF
TRBD1	once	TRBV9	TRBJ2-7	TGTGCCAGCAGCCCTGGACAGGGGGCCCTCTACGAGCAGTACTTC	CASSPGQGALYEQYF
.	.	TRBV6-6	TRBJ2-6	TGTGCCAGCAGAGACACCTCTGGGGCCAACGTCCTGACTTTC	CASRDTSGANVLTF
.	.	TRBV30	TRBJ1-1	TGTGCCTGGACCCGGGGGGGGGTGGGCACTGAAGCTTTCTTT	CAWTRGGVGTEAFF
TRBD1	.	TRBV7-9	TRBJ2-1	TGTGCCAGCAGCTTTCCGGGACAGACCTACAATGAGCAGTTCTTC	CASSFPGQTYNEQFF
.	.	TRBV5-1	TRBJ2-1	TGCGCCAGCAGCTTGGTTGGGAACAATGAGCAGTTCTTC	CASSLVGNNEQFF
.	.	TRBV28	TRBJ1-6	TGTGCCAGCAGTCCCGGCCAGGGAATTAATTCACCCCTCCACTTT	CASSPGQGINSPLHF
.	.	TRBV5-4	TRBJ1-1	TGTGCCAGCAGCGCAGGAGGGGCCTGGAACACTGAAGCTTTCTTT	CASSAGGAWNTEAFF
.	.	TRBV19	TRBJ2-5	TGTGCCAGTAGGATACGGGAGACCCAGTACTTC	CASRIRETQYF
TRBD1	.	TRBV18	TRBJ2-1	TGTGCCAGCTCACCCGAGGGACAGGGGCAGTTCTTC	CASSPEGQGQFF
TRBD1	.	TRBV28	TRBJ2-5	TGTGCCAGCAGTCGGACAGGATCACAAGAGACCCAGTACTTC	CASSRTGSQETQYF
TRBD1	.	TRBV5-6	TRBJ2-1	TGTGCCAGCACTCGGACAGGGGGCAAAGATGAGCAGTTCTTC	CASTRTGGKDEQFF
TRBD1	.	TRBV10-2	TRBJ1-6	TGCGCCAGCAGTGGGCGGGACAGGGCGAGGAATTCACCCCTCCACTTT	CASSGRDRARNSPLHF
.	.	TRBV19	TRBJ2-2	TGTGCCAGTAGTACCCCCCCATCGGAACCGAACACCGGGGAGCTGTTTTTT	CASSTPPSEPNTGELFF
.	.	TRBV5-6	TRBJ1-4	TGTGCCAGCAGCTTGGCGGGAAGGGCCAATGAAAAACTGTTTTTT	CASSLAGRANEKLFF
.	.	TRBV2	TRBJ1-5	TGTGCCAGCAACCGACAGAGTAGCAATCAGCCCCAGCATTTT	CASNRQSSNQPQHF
.	.	TRBV5-6	TRBJ1-4	TGTGCCAGCAGCTTGTCCGCGGGCGGAAAAAAACTGTTTTTT	CASSLSAGGKKLFF
.	.	TRBV15	TRBJ1-1	TGTGCCACCAGCAGACCCGGGACACTGAACACTGAAGCTTTCTTT	CATSRPGTLNTEAFF
.	.	TRBV18	TRBJ2-7	TGTGCCAGCTCCGTGGACAGAGTGATGGAGCAGTACTTC	CASSVDRVMEQYF
.	.	TRBV2	TRBJ1-6	TGTGCCAGCAGGGGATTTGCTTCACCCCTCCACTTT	CASRGFASPLHF
.	.	TRBV18	TRBJ2-1	TGTGCCAGCTCAGGGACTTCACCCCACAATGAGCAGTTCTTC	CASSGTSPHNEQFF
.	.	TRBV19	TRBJ1-1	TGTGCCAGTAGTATTTTGGTGTCTGAGAACACTGAAGCTTTCTTT	CASSILVSENTEAFF
.	.	TRBV2	TRBJ1-5	TGTGCCAGCAGTGAGCGGGGAACCCAGCCCCAGCATTTT	CASSERGTQPQHF
.	.	TRBV5-4	TRBJ2-3	TGTGCCAGCAGCTTGGGCGGGAAGGGCACAGATACGCAGTATTTT	CASSLGGKGTDTQYF